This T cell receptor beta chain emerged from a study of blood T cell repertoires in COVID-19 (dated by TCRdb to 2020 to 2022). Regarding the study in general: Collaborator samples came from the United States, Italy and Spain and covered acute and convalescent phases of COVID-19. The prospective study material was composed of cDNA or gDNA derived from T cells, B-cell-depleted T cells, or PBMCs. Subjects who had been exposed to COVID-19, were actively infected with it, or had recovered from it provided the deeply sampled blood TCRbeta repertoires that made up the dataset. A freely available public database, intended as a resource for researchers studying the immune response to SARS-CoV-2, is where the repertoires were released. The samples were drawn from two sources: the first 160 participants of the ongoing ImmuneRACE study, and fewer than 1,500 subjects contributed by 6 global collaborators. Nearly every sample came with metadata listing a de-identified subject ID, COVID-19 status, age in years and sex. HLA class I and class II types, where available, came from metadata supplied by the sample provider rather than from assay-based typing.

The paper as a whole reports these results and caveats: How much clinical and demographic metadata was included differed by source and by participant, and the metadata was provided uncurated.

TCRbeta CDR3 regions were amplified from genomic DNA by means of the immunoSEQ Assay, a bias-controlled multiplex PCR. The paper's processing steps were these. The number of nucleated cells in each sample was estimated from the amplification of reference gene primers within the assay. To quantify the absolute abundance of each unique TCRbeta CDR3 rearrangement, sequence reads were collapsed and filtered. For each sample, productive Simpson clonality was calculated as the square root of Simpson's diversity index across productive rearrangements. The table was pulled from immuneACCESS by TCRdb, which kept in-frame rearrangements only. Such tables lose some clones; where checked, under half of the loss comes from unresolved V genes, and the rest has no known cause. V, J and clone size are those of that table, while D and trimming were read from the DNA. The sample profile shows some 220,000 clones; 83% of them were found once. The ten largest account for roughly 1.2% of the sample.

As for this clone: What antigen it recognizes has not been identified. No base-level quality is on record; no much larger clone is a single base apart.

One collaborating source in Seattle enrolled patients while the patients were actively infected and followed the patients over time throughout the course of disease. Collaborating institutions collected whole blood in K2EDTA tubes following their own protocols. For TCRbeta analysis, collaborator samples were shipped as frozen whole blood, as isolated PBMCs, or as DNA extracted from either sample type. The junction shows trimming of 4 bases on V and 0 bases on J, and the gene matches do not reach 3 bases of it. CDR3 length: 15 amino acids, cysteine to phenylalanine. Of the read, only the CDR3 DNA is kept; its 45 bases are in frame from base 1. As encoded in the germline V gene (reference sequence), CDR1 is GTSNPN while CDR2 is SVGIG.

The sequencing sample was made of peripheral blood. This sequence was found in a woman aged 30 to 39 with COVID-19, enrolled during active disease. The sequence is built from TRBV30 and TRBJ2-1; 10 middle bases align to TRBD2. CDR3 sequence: CAWNERGGSYNEQFF. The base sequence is TGTGCCTGGAATGAGCGGGGGGGCTCCTACAATGAGCAGTTCTTC.